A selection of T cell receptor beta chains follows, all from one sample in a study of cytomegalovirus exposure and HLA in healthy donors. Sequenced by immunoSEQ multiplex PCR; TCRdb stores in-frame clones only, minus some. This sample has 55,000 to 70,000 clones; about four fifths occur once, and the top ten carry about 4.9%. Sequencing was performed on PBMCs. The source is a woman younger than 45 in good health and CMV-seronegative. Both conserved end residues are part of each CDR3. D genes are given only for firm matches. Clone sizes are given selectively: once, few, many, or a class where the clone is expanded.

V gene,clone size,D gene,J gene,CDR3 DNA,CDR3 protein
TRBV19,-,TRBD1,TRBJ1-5,TGTGCCAGTAGAGGACAGGGGAATCAGCCCCAGCATTTT,CASRGQGNQPQHF
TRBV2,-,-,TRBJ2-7,TGTGCCAGCAATGGAGGGAAAGAGCCTTCCTACGAGCAGTACTTC,CASNGGKEPSYEQYF
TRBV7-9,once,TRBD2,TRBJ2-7,TGTTCCAGCAGCTTAGCGGGAGGGCCCGGGGGCTCCTACGAGCAGTACTTC,CSSSLAGGPGGSYEQYF
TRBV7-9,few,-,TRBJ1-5,TGTGCCAGCAGCTTAGAAGGGGAAAGGCAGCCCCAGCATTTT,CASSLEGERQPQHF
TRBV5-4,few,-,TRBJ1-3,TGTGCCAGCAGCTTGATAGGGGATGGAAACACCATATATTTT,CASSLIGDGNTIYF
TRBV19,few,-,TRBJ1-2,TGTGCCAGTAGTATAGGGATCGGGGATGACTACTATGGCTACACCTTC,CASSIGIGDDYYGYTF
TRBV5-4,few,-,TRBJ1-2,TGTGCCAGCAGCTTCTTCTCAGGGAGGAGCTATGGCTACACCTTC,CASSFFSGRSYGYTF
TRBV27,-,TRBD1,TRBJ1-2,TGTGCCAGCACAGTGGCAGGGGGCGTCGGTGGCTACACCTTC,CASTVAGGVGGYTF
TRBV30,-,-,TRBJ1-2,TGTGCCTGGGGCGGGACTAACTATGGCTACACCTTC,CAWGGTNYGYTF
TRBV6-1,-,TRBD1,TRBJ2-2,TGTGCCAGCAGCGCGACAGGGGTCACCGGGGAGCTGTTTTTT,CASSATGVTGELFF
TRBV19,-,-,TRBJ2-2,TGTGCCAGTAGTATAGGGTCTAGGGGTCGCTCTGGGGAGCTGTTTTTT,CASSIGSRGRSGELFF
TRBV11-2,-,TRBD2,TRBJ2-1,TGTGCCAGCAGCCTAGGACTAGTCGTTGAGCAGTTCTTC,CASSLGLVVEQFF
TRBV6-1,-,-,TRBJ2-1,TGTGCCAGCAGTGGGGCAGGGGTTCAATACTACAATGAGCAGTTCTTC,CASSGAGVQYYNEQFF
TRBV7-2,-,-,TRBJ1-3,TGTGCCAGCAGCTTAGTCTTGGTGGGAGGAGCTGGAAACACCATATATTTT,CASSLVLVGGAGNTIYF
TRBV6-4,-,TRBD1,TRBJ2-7,TGTGCCAGCAGTGAAAAGCCGGGACAGGGCTCCTACGAGCAGTACTTC,CASSEKPGQGSYEQYF